This T cell receptor beta chain is drawn from a study of naive and memory T cell subsets. An equimolar mix of two oligonucleotides served as the beta constant-region primer for TRBC1 and TRBC2. Four rounds of PCR amplified the ligated cDNA using nested alpha and beta constant-region primers plus SP2. TCRdb processed the UMI-ligation and nested PCR reads anew with MiXCR; each CDR3 protein has one entry. The data show more than 120,000 distinct CDR3 sequences, about 20% seen once. Trimming removed 7 bases from V and 2 bases from J, with 17 bases in between. The CDR3 spans 15 residues. Study results and limitations: Especially in CD8 cells, naive repertoires contained a few larger clonotypes, possibly CD45RA-re-expressing memory cells.

This clonotype was observed a handful of times. The antigen is unknown. Sequencing was performed on naive CD8+ T cells from blood. The receptor was derived from a human donor in good health. The chain recombines TRBV12-3 or TRBV12-4 with TRBJ2-5; TRBD1 is a possible D gene (5 bases). The CDR3 sequence: CASTPLGLEQETQYF. CDR3 DNA: TGTGCCAGCACCCCTTTGGGGCTGGAGCAAGAGACCCAGTACTTC.